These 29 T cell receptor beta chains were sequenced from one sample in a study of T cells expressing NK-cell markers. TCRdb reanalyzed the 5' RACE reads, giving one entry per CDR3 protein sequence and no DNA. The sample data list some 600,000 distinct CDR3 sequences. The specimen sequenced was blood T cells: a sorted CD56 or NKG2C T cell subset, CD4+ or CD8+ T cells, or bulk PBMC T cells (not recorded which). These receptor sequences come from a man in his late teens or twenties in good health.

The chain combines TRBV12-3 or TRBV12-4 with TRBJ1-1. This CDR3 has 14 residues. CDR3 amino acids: CASTVDGLNTEAFF.

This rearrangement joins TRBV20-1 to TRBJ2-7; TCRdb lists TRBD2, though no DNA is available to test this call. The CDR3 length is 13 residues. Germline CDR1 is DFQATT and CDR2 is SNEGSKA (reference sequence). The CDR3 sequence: CSASRRLASEQYF.

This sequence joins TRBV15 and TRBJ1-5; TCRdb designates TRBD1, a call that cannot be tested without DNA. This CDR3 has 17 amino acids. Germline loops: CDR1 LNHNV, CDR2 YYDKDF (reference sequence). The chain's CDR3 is CATALGQGGNSNQPQHF. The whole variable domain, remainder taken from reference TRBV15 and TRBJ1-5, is DAMVIQNPRYQVTQFGKPVTLSCSQTLNHNVMYWYQQKSSQAPKLLFHYYDKDFNNEADTPDNFQSRRPNTSFCFLDIRSPGLGDTAMYLCATALGQGGNSNQPQHFGDGTRLSIL.

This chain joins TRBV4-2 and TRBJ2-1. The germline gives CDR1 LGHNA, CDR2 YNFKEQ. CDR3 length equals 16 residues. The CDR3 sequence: CASSRDISQSYNEQFF.

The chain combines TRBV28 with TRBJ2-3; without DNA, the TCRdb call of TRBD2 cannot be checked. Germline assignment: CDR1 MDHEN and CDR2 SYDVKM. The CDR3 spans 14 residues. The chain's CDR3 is CANSPGLRTDTQYF.

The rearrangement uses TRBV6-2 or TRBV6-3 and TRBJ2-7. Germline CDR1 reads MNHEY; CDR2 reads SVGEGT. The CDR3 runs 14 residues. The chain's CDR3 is CASTLTDGAYEQYF.

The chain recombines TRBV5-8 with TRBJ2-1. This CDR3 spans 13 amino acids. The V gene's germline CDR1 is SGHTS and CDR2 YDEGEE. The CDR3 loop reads CASSPKTYNEQFF.

CDR3 in amino acids: CASTNSGSVNEQFF. V usage is TRBV7-9 and J usage is TRBJ2-1; there is no DNA to check the TCRdb D call of TRBD2. Germline values: CDR1 SEHNR, CDR2 FQNEAQ (reference sequence). CDR3 length: 14 amino acids.

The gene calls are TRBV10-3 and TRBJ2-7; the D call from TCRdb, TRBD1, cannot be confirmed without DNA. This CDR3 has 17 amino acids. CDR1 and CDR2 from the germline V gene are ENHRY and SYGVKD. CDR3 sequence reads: CAISESLRDRISYEQYF.

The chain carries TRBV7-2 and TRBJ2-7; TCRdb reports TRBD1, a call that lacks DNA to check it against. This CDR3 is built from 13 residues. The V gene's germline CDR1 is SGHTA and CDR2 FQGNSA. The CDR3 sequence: CASSATGVYEQYF. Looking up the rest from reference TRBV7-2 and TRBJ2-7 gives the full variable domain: GAGVSQSPSNKVTEKGKDVELRCDPISGHTALYWYRQSLGQGLEFLIYFQGNSAPDKSGLPSDRFSAERTGGSVSTLTIQRTQQEDSAVYLCASSATGVYEQYFGPGTRLTVT.

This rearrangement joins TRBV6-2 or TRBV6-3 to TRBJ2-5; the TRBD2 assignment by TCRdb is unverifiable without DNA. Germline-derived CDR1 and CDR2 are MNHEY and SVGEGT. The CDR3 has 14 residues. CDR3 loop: CASSRGLAGETQYF.

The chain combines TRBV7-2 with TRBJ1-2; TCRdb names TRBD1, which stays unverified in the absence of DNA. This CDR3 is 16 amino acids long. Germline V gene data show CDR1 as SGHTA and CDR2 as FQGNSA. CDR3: CASSLASGTGIGSYTF.

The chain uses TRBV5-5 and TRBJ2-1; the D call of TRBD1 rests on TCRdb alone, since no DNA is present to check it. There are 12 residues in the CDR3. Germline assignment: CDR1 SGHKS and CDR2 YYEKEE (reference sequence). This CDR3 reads CASSSSAPRQFF.

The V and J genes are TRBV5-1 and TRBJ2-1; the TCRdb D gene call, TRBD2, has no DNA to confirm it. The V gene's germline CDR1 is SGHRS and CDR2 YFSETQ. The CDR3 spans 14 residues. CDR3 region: CASSLEAAGGEQFF.

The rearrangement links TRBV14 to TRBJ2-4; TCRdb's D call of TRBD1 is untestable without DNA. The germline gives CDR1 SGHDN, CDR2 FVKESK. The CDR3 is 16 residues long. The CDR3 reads CASSPRRGEAKNIQYF. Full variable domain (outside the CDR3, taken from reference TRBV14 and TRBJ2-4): EAGVTQFPSHSVIEKGQTVTLRCDPISGHDNLYWYRRVMGKEIKFLLHFVKESKQDESGMPNNRFLAERTGGTYSTLKVQPAELEDSGVYFCASSPRRGEAKNIQYFGAGTRLSVL.

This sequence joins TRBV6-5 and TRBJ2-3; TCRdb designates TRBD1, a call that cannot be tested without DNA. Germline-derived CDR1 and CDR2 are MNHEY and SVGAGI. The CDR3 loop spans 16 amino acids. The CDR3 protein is CASSYHPRGGADTQYF.

The CDR3 here is CASRGPAGGMFF. The chain couples TRBV7-2 to TRBJ2-1; TCRdb lists TRBD2, though no DNA is available to test this call. The CDR3 has 12 residues. CDR1 is SGHTA and CDR2 is FQGNSA in the germline V gene.

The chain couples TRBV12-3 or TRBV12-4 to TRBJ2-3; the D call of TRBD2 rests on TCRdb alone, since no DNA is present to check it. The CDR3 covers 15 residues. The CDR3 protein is CASRILAALGNTQYF.

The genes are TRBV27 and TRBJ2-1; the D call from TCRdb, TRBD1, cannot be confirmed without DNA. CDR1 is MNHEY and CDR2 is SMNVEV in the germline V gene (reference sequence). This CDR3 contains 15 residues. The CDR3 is CASSPGTGLYNEQFF.

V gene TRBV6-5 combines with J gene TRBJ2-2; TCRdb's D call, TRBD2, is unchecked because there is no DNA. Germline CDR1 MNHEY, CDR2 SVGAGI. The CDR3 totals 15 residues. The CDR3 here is CASSYSREYTGELFF.

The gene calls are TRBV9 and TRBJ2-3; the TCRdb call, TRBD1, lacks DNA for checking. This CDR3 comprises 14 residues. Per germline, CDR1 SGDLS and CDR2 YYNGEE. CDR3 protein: CASSEDPRGDTQYF.

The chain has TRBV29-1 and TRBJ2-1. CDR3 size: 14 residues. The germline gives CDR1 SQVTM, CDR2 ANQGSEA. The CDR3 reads CSVKEREYYNEQFF.

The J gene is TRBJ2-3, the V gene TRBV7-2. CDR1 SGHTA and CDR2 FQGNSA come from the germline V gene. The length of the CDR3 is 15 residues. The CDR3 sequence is CASSPFAIGPDTQYF.

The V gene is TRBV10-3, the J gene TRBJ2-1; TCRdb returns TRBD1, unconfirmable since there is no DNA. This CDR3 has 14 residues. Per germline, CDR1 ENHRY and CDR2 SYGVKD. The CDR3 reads CAISDAGTVYEQFF.

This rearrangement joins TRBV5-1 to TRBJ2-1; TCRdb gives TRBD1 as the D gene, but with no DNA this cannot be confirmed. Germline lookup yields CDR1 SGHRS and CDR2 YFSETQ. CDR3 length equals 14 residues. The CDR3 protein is CASSLARGTNEQFF.

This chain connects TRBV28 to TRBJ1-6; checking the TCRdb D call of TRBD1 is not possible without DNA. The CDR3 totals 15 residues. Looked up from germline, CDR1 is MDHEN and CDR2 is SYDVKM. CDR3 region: CASRGQTSYNSPLHF.

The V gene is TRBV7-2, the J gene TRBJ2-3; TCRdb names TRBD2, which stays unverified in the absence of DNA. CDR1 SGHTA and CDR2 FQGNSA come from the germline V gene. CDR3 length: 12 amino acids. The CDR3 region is CASSTDPVTQYF.

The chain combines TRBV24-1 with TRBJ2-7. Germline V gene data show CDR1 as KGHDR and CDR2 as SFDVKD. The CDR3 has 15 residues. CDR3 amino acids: CATSDSEQAVGEQYF.

The CDR3 sequence: CASSPTSAGTSGTRFF. The chain couples TRBV28 to TRBJ2-1; TCRdb indicates TRBD2, and absent DNA this call remains unverified. This CDR3 has 16 amino acids. Looked up from germline, CDR1 is MDHEN and CDR2 is SYDVKM.